A selection of T cell receptor beta chains follows, all from one sample in a study of T cells in Graves' hyperthyroidism and ophthalmopathy. TCRdb reprocessed the multiplex PCR reads with MiXCR, giving one entry per CDR3 protein. This table holds almost 600,000 distinct CDR3 sequences, approximately 15% found once. The sequencing input was blood. Receptors originate from a woman in her twenties or thirties with Graves' hyperthyroidism that later progressed to Graves' ophthalmopathy. Both conserved end residues are part of each CDR3. D genes are given only for firm matches. Clone size is given for some rows only: seen once, a few or many times, or a class if the clone is expanded.

size	length	J	V	D	DNA	CDR3
many	20	TRBJ2-1	TRBV27	TRBD2	TGTGCCAGCAGTTTTCAACTAGCGGGAGGGCCCCAGAGCTCCTACAATGAGCAGTTCTTC	CASSFQLAGGPQSSYNEQFF
few	16	TRBJ2-1	TRBV25-1	TRBD2	TGTGCCAGCAGTGTCCCAGGACTAGCGGACTACAATGAGCAGTTCTTC	CASSVPGLADYNEQFF
many	17	TRBJ1-4	TRBV28	-	TGTGCCAGCACCCGCGTGGGGGTTGGAGCAACTAATGAAAAACTGTTTTTT	CASTRVGVGATNEKLFF
many	15	TRBJ2-2	TRBV6-2/TRBV6-3	-	TGTGCCAGCAGTAACGGTTTTCTGGGCACCGGGGAGCTGTTTTTT	CASSNGFLGTGELFF
many	15	TRBJ1-3	TRBV12-3/TRBV12-4	-	TGTGCCAGCAAATTAACACTCCTTCGTGGAAACACCATATATTTT	CASKLTLLRGNTIYF
few	17	TRBJ2-5	TRBV20-1	-	TGCAGTGCTAGAGATTGGTACACAGAATCTAGTCCAGAGACCCAGTACTTC	CSARDWYTESSPETQYF
few	14	TRBJ2-5	TRBV7-9	-	TGTGCCAGCAGCCCAGACAGTCCGGCCGGGACCCAGTACTTC	CASSPDSPAGTQYF
many	15	TRBJ1-5	TRBV5-1	-	TGCGCCAGCAGCCCAGGTCCCGGGGTCAATCAGCCCCAGCATTTT	CASSPGPGVNQPQHF
many	11	TRBJ2-1	TRBV20-1	-	TGCAGTGCTAGCGACAGGTCTGAGCAGTTCTTC	CSASDRSEQFF
few	18	TRBJ2-1	TRBV12-3/TRBV12-4	-	TGTGCCAGCAGTTTAGAGGAGGGAGCTTGGGCGAGCTACAATGAGCAGTTCTTC	CASSLEEGAWASYNEQFF
few	13	TRBJ1-1	TRBV4-1	-	TGCGCCAGCAGCCAAATAGTGGGATCTGAAGCTTTCTTT	CASSQIVGSEAFF
-	14	TRBJ2-5	TRBV9	TRBD2	TGTGCCAGCAGCGCGGGACTAGGGGAAGAGACCCAGTACTTC	CASSAGLGEETQYF
few	15	TRBJ2-1	TRBV19	-	TGTGCCAGTAGTATCTCTCAGGGGATTAACTATGAGCAGTTCTTC	CASSISQGINYEQFF
many	19	TRBJ2-3	TRBV10-3	TRBD1	TGTGCCATCAGTGAGGTCAATACAGGGGCTCCAAAAGAAGTTGATACGCAGTATTTT	CAISEVNTGAPKEVDTQYF
few	13	TRBJ2-1	TRBV19	-	TGTGCCAGCACCCCGGGGGCCGGGGATGAGCAGTTCTTC	CASTPGAGDEQFF
-	16	TRBJ2-3	TRBV2	-	TGTGCCAGTAGTGGGGGCGGGAGATCGGGCACAGATACGCAGTATTTT	CASSGGGRSGTDTQYF
many	14	TRBJ2-3	TRBV14	-	TGTGCCAGCAGCCAAGTAACTTCAACAGATACGCAGTATTTT	CASSQVTSTDTQYF
many	13	TRBJ2-1	TRBV2	-	TGTGCCAGCCCTAATCGGGGTTGGGATGAGCAGTTCTTC	CASPNRGWDEQFF
many	13	TRBJ2-1	TRBV12-3/TRBV12-4	-	TGTGCCAGCAGAGGACTACATTACAATGAGCAGTTCTTC	CASRGLHYNEQFF
many	18	TRBJ1-4	TRBV11-2	-	TGTGCCAGCAGCTTGGTCGAGCCGCTCACTTATTCTAATGAAAAACTGTTTTTT	CASSLVEPLTYSNEKLFF
many	13	TRBJ1-2	TRBV20-1	-	TGCAGTGCGGTTCCGGGAGCCAACTATGGCTACACCTTC	CSAVPGANYGYTF
many	16	TRBJ1-2	TRBV7-2	TRBD1	TGTGCCAGCAGCTTTACCGGGACAGGGGTCTTCTATGGCTACACCTTC	CASSFTGTGVFYGYTF
many	15	TRBJ2-5	TRBV12-3/TRBV12-4	-	TGTGCCAGCAGTTTAACCCAGGGGGGACAAGAGACCCAGTACTTC	CASSLTQGGQETQYF
-	14	TRBJ2-7	TRBV5-1	-	TGCGCCAGCAGTAACAGGACCACGACCTACGAGCAGTACTTC	CASSNRTTTYEQYF
few	14	TRBJ1-6	TRBV19	-	TGTGCCAGTAGTCGGGCAGCCTATAATTCACCCCTCCACTTT	CASSRAAYNSPLHF
once	14	TRBJ2-7	TRBV28	-	TGTGCCAGCAGTGACTACTCCTCCTCCTACGAGCAGCACTTC	CASSDYSSSYEQHF
many	15	TRBJ2-2	TRBV20-1	TRBD1	TGCAGTGCAGTAGAGACAGGGGTGAACACCGGGGAGCTGTTTTTT	CSAVETGVNTGELFF
many	20	TRBJ1-4	TRBV12-3/TRBV12-4	-	TGTGCCAGCAGTTTCAAGGGGTTTCGCCCCCTCGGGGGGAGGAAGGAAAAACTGTTTTTT	CASSFKGFRPLGGRKEKLFF
many	14	TRBJ1-1	TRBV18	-	TGTGCCAGCTCACCAAGACAGGAGAACACTGAAGCTTTCTTT	CASSPRQENTEAFF
-	17	TRBJ2-3	TRBV12-3/TRBV12-4	TRBD1	TGTGCCAGCAGTATCAGGGTCGGGACAGTTAGCACAGATACGCAGTATTTT	CASSIRVGTVSTDTQYF
-	17	TRBJ1-5	TRBV19	TRBD1	TGTGCCAGTGGAGACAGGGGCTTGGATAGGGGCAATCAGCCCCAGCATTTT	CASGDRGLDRGNQPQHF